Sequencing of this T cell receptor beta chain was carried out in a study of blood T cell repertoires in COVID-19. Study in general: Spain, Italy and the United States supplied samples that represented acute and convalescent COVID-19. Sources were T cells, B-cell-depleted T cells, or PBMCs; the material itself was cDNA or gDNA.

In the study's own analysis: Estimates of nucleated cell counts were drawn from the amplification of reference gene primers. The assay was immunoSEQ multiplex PCR, and TCRdb's table has in-frame clones only and misses some. That table supplies the V and J calls and clone size; D and trimming were determined from the DNA. The table includes around 150,000 clones, under 90% detected once. J lost 1 base, V lost 1 base, and 2 bases had no gene match. Germline V gene lookup returns CDR1 LGHNA and CDR2 YNFKEQ. The CDR3 extends over 15 amino acids. The origin of this receptor is a woman older than 75 with acute or convalescent COVID-19. This chain joins TRBV4-2 and TRBJ2-7, with TRBD2 matching over 9 bases. The sequenced sample was peripheral blood. Here the CDR3 DNA reads TGTGCCAGCAGCCAAGGACTAGCGGATTCCTACGAGCAGTACTTC. Translating gives CASSQGLADSYEQYF.